A single T cell receptor (beta chain) is shown here with its context. These data belong to a study of blood T cell repertoires in COVID-19. Turning to the study itself: From T cells, B-cell-depleted T cells, or PBMCs came the material, which was cDNA or gDNA.

Per the original methods: Quantification of nucleated cells was approximated via reference gene primer amplification. The data were produced by immunoSEQ multiplex PCR, yet TCRdb's version contains in-frame clones alone and is incomplete. Clone size and the V and J calls come from that table; the DNA yielded D and trimming. The sample lists some 220,000 clones, around 90% occurring once. CDR1 and CDR2 (germline): MNHEY, SVGAGI. V gave up 6 bases and J gave up 0 bases, with 11 bases separating them. CDR3 size: 14 residues. The chain has TRBV6-5 and TRBJ1-2; D is uncertain. The clonotype comes from a woman aged 18 to 35 who had recovered from COVID-19. Material: peripheral blood. In DNA, the CDR3 is TGTGCCAGCAGCGATACAGATACTAACTATGGCTACACCTTC. It yields the protein CASSDTDTNYGYTF.